This section outlines one T cell receptor (beta chain) sequence together with its context. Trimming at V came to 4 bases and at J to 14 bases, leaving 5 bases not matched to a gene. Germline CDR1 reads KGHSY; CDR2 reads FQNENV. The CDR3 length is 13 residues. This specimen comes from a study of blood T cell repertoires in COVID-19. The protocol was immunoSEQ multiplex PCR, while the TCRdb copy is restricted to in-frame clones and leaves out a portion. The repertoire holds some 350,000 clones, about 90% seen once, with just under 3% in the top ten. V and J are TRBV16 and TRBJ1-6, with 10 bases matching TRBD1. The receptor comes from a woman in her 30s who had recovered from COVID-19. Material for sequencing was PBMCs or T cells enriched from blood (not recorded which). As DNA, the CDR3 is TGTGCCAGCAGCCCCGTGGACAGGGGGACCCTCCACTTT. Encoded protein: CASSPVDRGTLHF.